One sample yielded the 14 T cell receptor beta chains listed below, sequenced in a study of blood T cell repertoires in COVID-19. The assay was immunoSEQ multiplex PCR, and TCRdb's table has in-frame clones only and misses some. The data hold over 70,000 clones, with 90% to 95% observed a single time. The source material was peripheral blood. Receptor source: a man aged 50-59 years with COVID-19, enrolled during active disease.

The chain is built from TRBV13 and TRBJ2-1; tentatively, D is TRBD2 (5 bases). The CDR3 loop spans 16 amino acids. V lost 0 bases, J lost 3 bases, and 12 bases lay in between. Per germline, CDR1 PRHDT and CDR2 FYEKMQ (reference sequence). CDR3 sequence (DNA): TGTGCCAGCAGCTTAGGCCGGCTAGCCCACTACAATGAGCAGTTCTTC. Residues: CASSLGRLAHYNEQFF.

The chain recombines TRBV3-1 (or the pseudogene TRBV3-2) with TRBJ1-1; D call uncertain. CDR1 is LGHDT and CDR2 is YNNKEL in the germline V gene (reference sequence). With 0 bases removed from V and 0 bases from J, the gap between germline ends came to 8 bases. The CDR3 extends over 15 amino acids. The CDR3 sequence: CASSQEESMNTEAFF. As DNA, the CDR3 is TGTGCCAGCAGCCAAGAGGAGTCCATGAACACTGAAGCTTTCTTT.

The chain recombines TRBV5-1 with TRBJ1-2; 8 bases are shared with TRBD1. Per the germline V gene, CDR1 is SGHRS and CDR2 is YFSETQ. Trimming cost V 4 bases and J 4 bases; bases outside gene matches: 6. The CDR3 has 14 residues. CDR3 nucleotides: TGCGCCAGCAGCCCAGGACAGGGAGGCTATGGCTACACCTTC. Amino acid sequence: CASSPGQGGYGYTF.

The gene calls are TRBV9 and TRBJ2-7; TRBD2 matches 15 bases. This CDR3 is built from 15 residues. V lost 4 bases, J lost 4 bases, and 3 bases stayed unmatched. CDR1 SGDLS and CDR2 YYNGEE come from the germline V gene. This CDR3 is CASSLGLAGGYEQYF. As DNA, the CDR3 is TGTGCCAGCAGCCTCGGACTAGCGGGAGGGTACGAGCAGTACTTC.

The rearrangement joins TRBV24-1 to TRBJ2-1; perhaps TRBD1 as D (5 bases). The CDR3 sequence is 17 residues long. Germline V CDR1 and CDR2: KGHDR, SFDVKD. V was pared by 4 bases and J by 5 bases, with 20 bases between. The chain's CDR3 is CATSDPTNPDTNNEQFF. The CDR3 nucleotides are TGTGCCACCAGTGACCCCACCAACCCGGACACAAACAATGAGCAGTTCTTC.

The chain carries TRBV7-9 and TRBJ2-7; 8 bases match TRBD2. CDR1 SEHNR and CDR2 FQNEAQ come from the germline V gene (reference sequence). CDR3 length: 15 residues. J lost 2 bases, V lost 0 bases, and 3 bases had no gene match. CDR3 DNA: TGTGCCAGCAGCTTAGCGGCGGGACTAGCCTACGAGCAGTACTTC. Encoded protein: CASSLAAGLAYEQYF.

The rearrangement links TRBV30 to TRBJ2-5, with D unclear. Trimming pared 6 bases from V and 4 bases from J, leaving 6 bases between. This CDR3 has 10 residues. Per germline, CDR1 GTSNPN and CDR2 SVGIG (reference sequence). Here the CDR3 DNA reads TGTGCCTGCCTAACAGAGACCCAGTACTTC. The encoded protein is CACLTETQYF.

This chain uses TRBV7-9 with TRBJ2-1; 14 nucleotides align to TRBD2. The germline CDR1 and CDR2 sequences are SEHNR and FQNEAQ (reference sequence). V lost 5 bases and J lost 7; bases outside the gene matches: 4. The CDR3 has 15 residues. This chain's CDR3 is CASSHGTSGSNEQFF. In DNA, the CDR3 is TGTGCCAGCAGCCACGGGACTAGCGGGAGTAATGAGCAGTTCTTC. Full variable domain (outside the CDR3, taken from reference TRBV7-9 and TRBJ2-1): DTGVSQNPRHKITKRGQNVTFRCDPISEHNRLYWYRQTLGQGPEFLTYFQNEAQLEKSRLLSDRFSAERPKGSFSTLEIQRTEQGDSAMYLCASSHGTSGSNEQFFGPGTRLTVL.

The chain couples TRBV27 to TRBJ2-2; TRBD1 aligns across 10 bases. Germline V gene lookup returns CDR1 MNHEY and CDR2 SMNVEV (reference sequence). The CDR3 is 15 amino acids. Trimming cost V 3 bases and J 6 bases; bases outside gene matches: 4. The CDR3 nucleotides read TGTGCCAGCAGTTTGACAGGGGGCGCAGCCGGGGAGCTGTTTTTT. Its protein is CASSLTGGAAGELFF.

This chain joins TRBV19 and TRBJ1-4, with D possibly TRBD1 on 5 matching bases. V was clipped by 4 bases and J by 1 base, with 10 bases between them. CDR1 is LNHDA and CDR2 is SQIVND in the germline V gene (reference sequence). The CDR3 is 15 amino acids. The CDR3 sequence: CASSTNGQTNEKLFF. CDR3 bases: TGTGCCAGTAGTACCAACGGACAAACTAATGAAAAACTGTTTTTT.

The rearrangement uses TRBV9 and TRBJ2-5, with 9 bases fitting TRBD1. This CDR3 is built from 15 residues. Per germline, CDR1 SGDLS and CDR2 YYNGEE. The ends lost 0 bases at V and 2 bases at J; junction bases unmatched: 2. The CDR3 here is CASSVAGQGQETQYF. The CDR3 nucleotides are TGTGCCAGCAGCGTAGCGGGACAGGGACAAGAGACCCAGTACTTC.

The CDR3 protein is CASSRQGAGGANVLTF. DNA for the CDR3: TGTGCCAGCAGCAGGCAGGGGGCGGGTGGGGCCAACGTCCTGACTTTC. The V gene is TRBV9, the J gene TRBJ2-6; 8 positions agree with TRBD1. V shed 4 bases, J shed 3 bases, and the junction held 6 bases outside the gene matches. The CDR3 spans 16 residues. Germline lookup yields CDR1 SGDLS and CDR2 YYNGEE.

V usage is TRBV6-4 and J usage is TRBJ2-3, with 8 bases fitting TRBD2. Germline V gene lookup returns CDR1 MRHNA and CDR2 SNTAGT. Trimming took 4 bases from V and 3 from J; bases not matched to a gene: 3. This CDR3 comprises 14 residues. The CDR3 protein is CASSASSGTDTQYF. As DNA, the CDR3 is TGTGCCAGCAGTGCGTCTAGCGGGACAGATACGCAGTATTTT.

J is TRBJ2-1 and V is TRBV9; TRBD2 matches at 15 bases. After removal of 3 bases from V and 9 bases from J, the junction contained 16 bases not matched to a gene. This CDR3 has 19 residues. The germline V gene encodes CDR1 SGDLS and CDR2 YYNGEE. The CDR3 nucleotides read TGTGCCAGCAGCGATGACTCCGGACTAGCGGGAGGGCCTCTCGGTGAGCAGTTCTTC. Its protein is CASSDDSGLAGGPLGEQFF.